These 13 T cell receptor beta chains originate from one sample sequenced in a study of cytomegalovirus exposure and HLA in healthy donors. Method: immunoSEQ multiplex PCR; TCRdb's copy keeps in-frame clones and lacks some. The sample gives roughly 280,000 clones, approximately 86% of which show up once; more than 0.8% is in the top ten. The sequenced sample consisted of PBMCs. These receptors all come from a woman younger than 35 in good health and CMV-seronegative.

The chain uses TRBV11-2 and TRBJ2-7; D perhaps matches TRBD2 (6 bases). The CDR3 spans 16 residues. CDR1 is SGHAT, CDR2 FQNNGV, per germline. V was cut by 7 bases and J by 2 bases, with 21 bases left in between. The CDR3 region has the DNA TGTGCCAGCATCAGAGGTCAGCGGGTATGGGCCTACGAGCAGTACTTC. Translating it yields CASIRGQRVWAYEQYF.

The chain is built from TRBV7-6 and TRBJ2-5, with 8 nucleotides matching TRBD2. Per the germline V gene, CDR1 is SGHVS and CDR2 is FNYEAQ. The V segment lost 5 bases and the J segment 4 bases; nucleotides outside the gene matches: 12. The CDR3 sequence is 16 residues long. The CDR3 region has the DNA TGTGCCAGCAGCCCACTTCCCGGGAGGGGGAGAGAGACCCAGTACTTC. Translated, it gives CASSPLPGRGRETQYF.

The V gene is TRBV5-1, the J gene TRBJ2-7; tentative D call: TRBD2 (5 bases). CDR1 and CDR2 (germline): SGHRS, YFSETQ. The CDR3 covers 14 residues. V was cut by 4 bases and J by 2 bases, with 13 bases left in between. This CDR3 reads CASSPRTGTYEQYF. Written as DNA, the CDR3 is TGCGCCAGCAGCCCCAGGACTGGAACCTACGAGCAGTACTTC.

This chain connects TRBV30 to TRBJ1-1, with D hard to call. The CDR3 runs 15 residues. The germline CDR1 and CDR2 sequences are GTSNPN and SVGIG (reference sequence). V lost 0 bases and J 1 base, leaving 12 bases between the germline ends. The CDR3, as DNA: TGTGCCTGGAGTGTACTGCGGCCGGCGAACACTGAAGCTTTCTTT. This gives the protein CAWSVLRPANTEAFF. The variable domain in full, completed from reference TRBV30 and TRBJ1-1, reads SQTIHQWPATLVQPVGSPLSLECTVEGTSNPNLYWYRQAAGRGLQLLFYSVGIGQISSEVPQNLSASRPQDRQFILSSKKLLLSDSGFYLCAWSVLRPANTEAFFGQGTRLTVV.

This clone was observed once. This chain joins TRBV10-3 and TRBJ1-2; D possibly corresponds to TRBD1 (6 bases). V lost 6 bases and J lost 2, with 22 bases in between. The germline V gene has CDR1 ENHRY and CDR2 SYGVKD. The CDR3 has 17 residues. CDR3 DNA sequence: TGTGCCATCAGAGAAACCACTTGGGGACACGACAACTATGGCTACACCTTC. Its translation is CAIRETTWGHDNYGYTF.

A single count supports this clone. The genes are TRBV28 and TRBJ2-6; D is ambiguous. The CDR3 has 13 amino acids. V was clipped by 3 bases and J by 3 bases, with 3 bases between them. Germline values: CDR1 MDHEN, CDR2 SYDVKM. Written as DNA, the CDR3 is TGTGCCAGCAGTTTGAGTGGGGCCAACGTCCTGACTTTC. Protein sequence: CASSLSGANVLTF.

This clone appeared a single time. The chain links TRBV5-6 to TRBJ2-7; no reliable D call. Looked up from germline, CDR1 is SGHDT and CDR2 is YYEEEE. Trimming left V 2 bases short and J 2 bases short, with 5 bases between. This CDR3 comprises 12 residues. The CDR3 region is CASSFYTYEQYF. CDR3 bases: TGTGCCAGCAGCTTCTATACCTACGAGCAGTACTTC. Looking up the rest from reference TRBV5-6 and TRBJ2-7 gives the full variable domain: DAGVTQSPTHLIKTRGQQVTLRCSPKSGHDTVSWYQQALGQGPQFIFQYYEEEERQRGNFPDRFSGHQFPNYSSELNVNALLLGDSALYLCASSFYTYEQYFGPGTRLTVT.

J is TRBJ2-7 and V is TRBV30; TRBD1 is a possible D gene (5 bases). Germline CDR1 GTSNPN, CDR2 SVGIG (reference sequence). The germline V and J ends were trimmed by 4 bases and 3 bases, with 13 bases remaining between them. There are 13 residues in the CDR3. Here the CDR3 reads CAWNMDTYYEQYF. CDR3 nucleotide sequence: TGTGCCTGGAACATGGACACTTACTACGAGCAGTACTTC.

The chain has TRBV6-5 and TRBJ1-2; no definite D call. The V gene lost 7 bases and the J gene lost 8 bases, with 14 bases spanning the gap. The germline V gene encodes CDR1 MNHEY and CDR2 SVGAGI. The CDR3 consists of 12 residues. Here the CDR3 reads CASTGSRRGYTF. The CDR3 DNA reads TGTGCCAGCACCGGGTCCCGCCGAGGCTACACCTTC.

This chain links TRBV5-1 with TRBJ2-1, with TRBD1 matching 7 bases. V lost 2 bases to trimming and J lost 5 bases; unmatched junction nucleotides: 1. This CDR3 is built from 13 residues. CDR1 and CDR2 (germline): SGHRS, YFSETQ. CDR3 sequence (DNA): TGCGCCAGCAGCTTAGGGACAGACAATGAGCAGTTCTTC. Residues: CASSLGTDNEQFF. The variable domain in full, with the rest retrieved from reference TRBV5-1 and TRBJ2-1, is KAGVTQTPRYLIKTRGQQVTLSCSPISGHRSVSWYQQTPGQGLQFLFEYFSETQRNKGNFPGRFSGRQFSNSRSEMNVSTLELGDSALYLCASSLGTDNEQFFGPGTRLTVL.

V and J are TRBV25-1 and TRBJ1-2, with TRBD1 as a possible D gene (6 bases). CDR3 length: 15 amino acids. Between the trimmed V and J ends, which lost 3 bases and 8 bases, there was a span of 19 bases. Germline V lookup: CDR1 MGHDK, CDR2 SYGVNS. For the CDR3, the DNA is TGTGCCAGCAGTGACCAGGGGCGAGTAACTATGGGCTACACCTTC. This codes for CASSDQGRVTMGYTF.

The J gene is TRBJ2-3, the V gene TRBV7-3, with a tentative D call TRBD2 (7 bases). Per the germline V gene, CDR1 is SGHTA and CDR2 is FQGTGA. The CDR3 totals 14 residues. V shed 2 bases and J shed 4 bases, with 10 bases lying between them. CDR3 protein: CASSLGGAPDTQYF. The CDR3 DNA sequence: TGTGCCAGCAGCTTAGGGGGGGCCCCAGATACGCAGTATTTT.

The chain links TRBV7-9 to TRBJ2-1; the match to TRBD2 covers 11 bases. The CDR3 sequence is 14 residues long. Germline CDR1 and CDR2: SEHNR and FQNEAQ (reference sequence). V was clipped by 6 bases and J by 6 bases; unmatched bases: 4. The CDR3 sequence: CASRSTSGANEQFF. CDR3 nucleotides: TGTGCCAGCAGATCGACTAGCGGGGCCAATGAGCAGTTCTTC.